This record concerns one T cell receptor (beta chain) sequence. Its antigen is as yet unknown. Compared with germline, one end of the junction differs, possibly owing to a read error. The CDR3 loop spans 15 amino acids. CDR1 and CDR2 (germline): SGHNT, YYREEE (reference sequence). The data were taken from a study of OX40 agonist ivuxolimab in advanced cancers. Background on the study: Every 2 weeks, patients got intravenous ivuxolimab at one of six dose levels (0.01-10 mg/kg).

TCRdb's table, derived via immunoSEQ multiplex PCR, lists solely in-frame clones and lacks some. The sample shows more than 100,000 clones, 90% of them seen only once. General study findings and limits: With doses of 0.1-3.0 mg/kg, partial responders showed among the lowest clonal expansion.

The specimen comprised CD4+ or CD8+ T cells sorted from blood, sampled in a trial of the OX40 agonist ivuxolimab. This TCR came from an adult with an advanced solid tumor such as melanoma, head and neck, liver or kidney cancer. V is TRBV5-4 and J is TRBJ1-4; TRBD1 aligns across 9 bases. The CDR3 region has the DNA TGTGCCAGCAGCGGGACACAGGGGGCTAAGGAAAAACTGTTTTTT. Protein sequence: CASSGTQGAKEKLFF.